Reported below is one T cell receptor (beta chain). The CDR3 is cut off 3 residues early in the read; its end comes from the germline J gene. The data derive from a study of T cells in women clearing cervical HPV infection. Germline V gene lookup returns CDR1 LNHDA and CDR2 SQIVND (reference sequence). V lost 7 bases to trimming and J lost 1 base, with 22 bases between them. The CDR3 totals 17 residues. Here immunoSEQ multiplex PCR was the method, and the copy in TCRdb shows in-frame clones only, minus some. The sample totals 20,000 to 25,000 clones; its top ten clones hold 8% to 10%. The V call is TRBV19, the J call TRBJ1-1; D is possibly TRBD1 (5 bases). The TCR originated in a woman between 18 and 69 years old with a cervical HPV16 infection that either progressed to CIN3+ or cleared (not recorded which). Sequencing was carried out using blood buffy coat. CDR3 loop: CASTRQRAGSRNTEAFF. Incomplete CDR3 DNA: TGTGCCAGTACCAGACAGAGGGCAGGGAGCAGGAACACTGAA. The complete variable domain, with remaining parts taken from reference TRBV19 and TRBJ1-1, reads DGGITQSPKYLFRKEGQNVTLSCEQNLNHDAMYWYRQDPGQGLRLIYYSQIVNDFQKGDIAEGYSVSREKKESFPLTVTSAQKNPTAFYLCASTRQRAGSRNTEAFFGQGTRLTVV.